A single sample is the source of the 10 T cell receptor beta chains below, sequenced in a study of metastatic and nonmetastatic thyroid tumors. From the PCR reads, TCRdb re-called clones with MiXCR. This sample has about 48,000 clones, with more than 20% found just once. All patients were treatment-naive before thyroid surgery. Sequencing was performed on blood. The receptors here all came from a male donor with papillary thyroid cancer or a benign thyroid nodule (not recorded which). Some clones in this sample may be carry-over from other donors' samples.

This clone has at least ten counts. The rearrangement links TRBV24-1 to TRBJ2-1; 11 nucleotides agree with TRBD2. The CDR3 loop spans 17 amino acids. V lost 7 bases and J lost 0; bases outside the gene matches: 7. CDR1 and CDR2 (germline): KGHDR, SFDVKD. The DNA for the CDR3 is TGTGCCACCAGCCGACTAGCGGGAACACACTCCTACAATGAGCAGTTCTTC. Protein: CATSRLAGTHSYNEQFF.

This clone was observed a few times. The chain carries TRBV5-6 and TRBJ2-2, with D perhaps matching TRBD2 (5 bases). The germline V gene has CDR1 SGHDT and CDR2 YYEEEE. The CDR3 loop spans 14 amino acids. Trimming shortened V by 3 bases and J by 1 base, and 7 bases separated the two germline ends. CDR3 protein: CASSWAGNTGELFF. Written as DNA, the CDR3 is TGTGCCAGCAGCTGGGCGGGGAACACCGGGGAGCTGTTTTTT. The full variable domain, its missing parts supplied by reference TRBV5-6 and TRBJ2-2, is DAGVTQSPTHLIKTRGQQVTLRCSPKSGHDTVSWYQQALGQGPQFIFQYYEEEERQRGNFPDRFSGHQFPNYSSELNVNALLLGDSALYLCASSWAGNTGELFFGEGSRLTVL.

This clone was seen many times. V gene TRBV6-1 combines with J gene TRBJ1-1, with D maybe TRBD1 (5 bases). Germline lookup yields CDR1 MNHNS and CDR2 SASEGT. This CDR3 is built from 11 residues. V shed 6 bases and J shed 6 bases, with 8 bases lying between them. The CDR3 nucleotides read TGTGCCAGCAGGTCGGGACCTGAAGCTTTCTTT. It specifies CASRSGPEAFF.

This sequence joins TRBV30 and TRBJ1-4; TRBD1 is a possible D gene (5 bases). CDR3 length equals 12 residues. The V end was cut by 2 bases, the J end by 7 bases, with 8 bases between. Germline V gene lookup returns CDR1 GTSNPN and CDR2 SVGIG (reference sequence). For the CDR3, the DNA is TGTGCCTGGAGTAGGGACTTTGAAAAACTGTTTTTT. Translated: CAWSRDFEKLFF.

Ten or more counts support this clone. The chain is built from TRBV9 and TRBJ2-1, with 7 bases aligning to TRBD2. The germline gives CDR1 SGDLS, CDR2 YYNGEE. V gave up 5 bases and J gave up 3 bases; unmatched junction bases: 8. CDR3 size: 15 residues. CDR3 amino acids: CASSLEGRVYNEQFF. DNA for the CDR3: TGTGCCAGCAGTCTAGAGGGGAGGGTCTACAATGAGCAGTTCTTC.

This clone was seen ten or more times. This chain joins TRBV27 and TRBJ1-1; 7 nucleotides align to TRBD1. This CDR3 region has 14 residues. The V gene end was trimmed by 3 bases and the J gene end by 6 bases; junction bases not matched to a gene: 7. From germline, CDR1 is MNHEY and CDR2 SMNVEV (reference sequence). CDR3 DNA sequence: TGTGCCAGCAGTTTCAAGGGGGCCGGGGCTGAAGCTTTCTTT. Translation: CASSFKGAGAEAFF.

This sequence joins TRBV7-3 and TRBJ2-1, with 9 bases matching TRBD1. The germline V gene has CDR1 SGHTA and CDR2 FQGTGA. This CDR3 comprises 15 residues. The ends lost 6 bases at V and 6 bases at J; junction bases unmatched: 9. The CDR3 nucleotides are TGTGCCAGCAGGTCCCGGACAGGGGCCGCCAATGAGCAGTTCTTC. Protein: CASRSRTGAANEQFF.

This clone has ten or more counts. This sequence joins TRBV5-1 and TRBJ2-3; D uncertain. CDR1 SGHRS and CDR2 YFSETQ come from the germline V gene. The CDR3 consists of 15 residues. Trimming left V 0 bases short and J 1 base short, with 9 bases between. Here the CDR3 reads CASSLAGVGTDTQYF. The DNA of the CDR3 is TGCGCCAGCAGCTTGGCTGGGGTGGGCACAGATACGCAGTATTTT.

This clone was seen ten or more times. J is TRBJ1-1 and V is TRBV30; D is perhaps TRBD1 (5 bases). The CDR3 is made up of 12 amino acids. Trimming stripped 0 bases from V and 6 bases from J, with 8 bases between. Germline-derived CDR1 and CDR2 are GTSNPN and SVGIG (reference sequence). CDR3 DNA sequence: TGTGCCTGGAGTGTGGGGGGGTCTGAAGCTTTCTTT. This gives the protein CAWSVGGSEAFF.

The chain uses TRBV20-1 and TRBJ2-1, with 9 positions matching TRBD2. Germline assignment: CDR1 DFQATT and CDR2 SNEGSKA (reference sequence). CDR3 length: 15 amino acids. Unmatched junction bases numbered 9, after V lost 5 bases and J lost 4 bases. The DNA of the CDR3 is TGCAGTGCTCAGAATAGCGGGGGCGCGTACAATGAGCAGTTCTTC. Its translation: CSAQNSGGAYNEQFF.